This TCR beta chain was found in a study of T cell responses to AZD1222 COVID-19 vaccine. Whole-study findings and limits: Vaccine-related CD4 TCRs covered spike, predominating at 160-218 and 743-854.

As for this clone: Its target is unknown.

Trimming left V 3 bases short and J 0 bases short, with 9 bases between. CDR1 is LGHNA, CDR2 YNFKEQ, per germline. The CDR3 is 15 residues long. TCRdb's copy holds only in-frame clones and misses some; the assay was immunoSEQ multiplex PCR. The sample carries over 100,000 clones, 90% recorded once. The TCR sequence derives from an adult in good health. The sample consisted of peripheral blood, taken on day 0 of AZD1222 vaccination. The V call is TRBV4-2, the J call TRBJ1-5; D gene uncertain. The DNA of the CDR3 is TGTGCCAGCAGCCAGCAGCTAAATAGCAATCAGCCCCAGCATTTT. Its translation is CASSQQLNSNQPQHF.